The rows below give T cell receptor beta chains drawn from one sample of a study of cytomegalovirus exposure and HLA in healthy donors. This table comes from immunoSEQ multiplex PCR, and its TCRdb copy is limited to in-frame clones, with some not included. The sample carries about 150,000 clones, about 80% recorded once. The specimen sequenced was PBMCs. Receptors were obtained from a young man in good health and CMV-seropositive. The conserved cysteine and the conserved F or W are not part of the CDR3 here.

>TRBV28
ASSAPGRTEAF
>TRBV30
AWGQGKWDEQY
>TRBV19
ASSKSGTRAQNTQY
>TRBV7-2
ASSLGYGGFYEQY
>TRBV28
ASNRGFALGYT
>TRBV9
ASSVDHGVTEAF
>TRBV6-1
ASSELVTGGYNEQF
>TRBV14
ASSHGTGLGETQY
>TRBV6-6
ASSPTRAVVF
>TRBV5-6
ASSLWGTGGYTGELF
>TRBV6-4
ASKRVANEKLF
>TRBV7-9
ASSSQGISYEQY
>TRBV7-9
ASSLVAGGTDTQY
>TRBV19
ASSTSVATNEKLF
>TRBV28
ASSLPPGKNIQY
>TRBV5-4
ASSLGGGGRLAKNIQY
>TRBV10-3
AIAVTGSSNQPQH
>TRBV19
ASSLGGYIQPQH
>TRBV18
ASFARTSGNYNEQF
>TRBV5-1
ASSLADTSGGDSYNEQF
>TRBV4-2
ASSQETSGSYEQY
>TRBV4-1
ASSQAQTGPNTGELF
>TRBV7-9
ASSLVADRDYEQY
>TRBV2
ASSEVRAYGYT
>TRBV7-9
ASSPTSRGYEQY
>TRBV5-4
ASSPGTGPGNTIY
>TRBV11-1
ASSYLGDSYTDTQY
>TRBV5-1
ASSFDRDREQF
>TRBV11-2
ASSLVGTAGDTQY
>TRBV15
ATSRETEFYGYT
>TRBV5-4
ASSYGRNDLAGEEQY
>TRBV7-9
ASSFHREGRYEQY
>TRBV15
ATSRDRTVKTYSGNTIY
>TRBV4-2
ASSPQTGASYEQY
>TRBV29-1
SVASGSLGEQY
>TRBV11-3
ASSEPGDPEKLF
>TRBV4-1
ASSQDCLVGSYEQY
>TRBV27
ASRSGLEDEQF